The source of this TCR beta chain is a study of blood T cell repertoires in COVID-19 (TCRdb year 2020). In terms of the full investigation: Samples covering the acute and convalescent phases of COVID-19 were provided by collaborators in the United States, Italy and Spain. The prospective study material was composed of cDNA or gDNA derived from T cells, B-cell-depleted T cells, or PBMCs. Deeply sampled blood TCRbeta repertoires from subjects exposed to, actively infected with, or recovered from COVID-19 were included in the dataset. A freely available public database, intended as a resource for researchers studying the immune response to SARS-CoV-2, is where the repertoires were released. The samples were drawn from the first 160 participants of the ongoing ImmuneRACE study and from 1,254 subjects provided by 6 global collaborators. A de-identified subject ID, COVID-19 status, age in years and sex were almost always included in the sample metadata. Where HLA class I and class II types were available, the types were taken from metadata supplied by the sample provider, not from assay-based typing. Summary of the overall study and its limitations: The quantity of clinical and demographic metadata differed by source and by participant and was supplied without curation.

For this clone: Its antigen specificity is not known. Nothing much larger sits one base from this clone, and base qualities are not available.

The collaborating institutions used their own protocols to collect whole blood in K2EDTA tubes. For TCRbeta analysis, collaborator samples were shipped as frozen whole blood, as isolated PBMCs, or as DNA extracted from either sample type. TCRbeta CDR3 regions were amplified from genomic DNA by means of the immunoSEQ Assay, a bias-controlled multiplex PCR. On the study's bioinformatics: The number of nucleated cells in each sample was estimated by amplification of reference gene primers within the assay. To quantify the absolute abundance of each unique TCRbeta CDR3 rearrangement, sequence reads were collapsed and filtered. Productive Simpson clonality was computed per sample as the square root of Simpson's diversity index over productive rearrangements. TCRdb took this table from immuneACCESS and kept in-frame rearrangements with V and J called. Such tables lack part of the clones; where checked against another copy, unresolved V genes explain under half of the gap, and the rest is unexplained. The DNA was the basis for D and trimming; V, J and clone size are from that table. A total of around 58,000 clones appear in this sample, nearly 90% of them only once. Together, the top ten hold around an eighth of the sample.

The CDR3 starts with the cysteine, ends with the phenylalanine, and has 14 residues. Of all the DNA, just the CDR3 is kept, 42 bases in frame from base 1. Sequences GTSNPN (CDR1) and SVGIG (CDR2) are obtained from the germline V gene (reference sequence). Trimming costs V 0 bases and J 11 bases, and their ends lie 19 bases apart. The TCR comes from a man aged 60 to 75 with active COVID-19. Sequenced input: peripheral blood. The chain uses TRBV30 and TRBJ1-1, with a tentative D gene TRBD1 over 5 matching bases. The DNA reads TGTGCCTGGAGTGTATCCCGGGCAGGGTACGGGGCTTTCTTT. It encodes CAWSVSRAGYGAFF.